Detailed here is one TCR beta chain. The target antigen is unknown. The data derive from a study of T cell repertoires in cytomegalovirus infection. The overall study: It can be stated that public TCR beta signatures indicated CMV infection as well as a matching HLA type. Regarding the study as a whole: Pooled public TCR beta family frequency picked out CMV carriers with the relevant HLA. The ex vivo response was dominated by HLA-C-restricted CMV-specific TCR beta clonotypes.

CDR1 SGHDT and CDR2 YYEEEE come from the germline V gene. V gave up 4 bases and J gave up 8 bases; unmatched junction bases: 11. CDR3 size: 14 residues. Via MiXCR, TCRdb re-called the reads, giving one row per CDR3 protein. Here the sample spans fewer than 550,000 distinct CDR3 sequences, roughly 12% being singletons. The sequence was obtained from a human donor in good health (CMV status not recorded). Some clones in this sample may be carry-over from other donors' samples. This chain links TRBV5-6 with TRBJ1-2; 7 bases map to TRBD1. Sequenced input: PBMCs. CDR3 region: CASSRDRAANGYTF. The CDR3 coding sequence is TGTGCCAGCAGCCGAGACAGGGCGGCGAACGGCTACACCTTC.